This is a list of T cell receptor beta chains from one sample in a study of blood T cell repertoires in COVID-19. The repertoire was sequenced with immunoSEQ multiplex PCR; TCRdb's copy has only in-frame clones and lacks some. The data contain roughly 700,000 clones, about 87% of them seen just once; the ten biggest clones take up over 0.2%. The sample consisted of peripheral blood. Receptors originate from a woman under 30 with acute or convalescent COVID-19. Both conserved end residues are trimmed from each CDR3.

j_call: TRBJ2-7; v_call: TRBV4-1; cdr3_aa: ASSQGGQAYEQY
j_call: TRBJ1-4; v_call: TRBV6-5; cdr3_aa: ASKEAEKLF
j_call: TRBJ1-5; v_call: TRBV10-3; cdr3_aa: AISRGQGDSQPQH
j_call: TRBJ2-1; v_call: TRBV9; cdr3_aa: ASSVRGGPGNEQF
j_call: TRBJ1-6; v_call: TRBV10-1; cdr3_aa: ASMGRPNSPLH
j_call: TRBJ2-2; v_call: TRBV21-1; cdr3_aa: ASSNSGPGELF
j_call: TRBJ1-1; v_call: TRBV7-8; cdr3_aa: ASSASRGRRTEAF
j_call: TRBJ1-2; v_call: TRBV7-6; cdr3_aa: ASSQNQGARRGYT
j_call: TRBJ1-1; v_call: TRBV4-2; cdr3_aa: ASSPPGQQNTEAF
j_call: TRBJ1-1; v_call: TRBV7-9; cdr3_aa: ASSSGDRVNTEAF
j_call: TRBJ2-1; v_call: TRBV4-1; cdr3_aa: ASSQPRPGGINEQF
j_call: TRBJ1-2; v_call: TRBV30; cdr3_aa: AWRTGKGGGYT
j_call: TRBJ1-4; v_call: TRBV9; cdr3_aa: ASSPQGSSEKLF
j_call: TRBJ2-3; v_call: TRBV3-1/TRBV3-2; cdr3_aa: ASLSADTQY
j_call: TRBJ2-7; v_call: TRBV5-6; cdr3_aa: ASSLGSGGAYEQY
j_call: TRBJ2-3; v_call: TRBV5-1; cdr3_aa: ASRLGGAGGTTSTDTQY
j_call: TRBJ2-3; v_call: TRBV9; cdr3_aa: ASSPHHGGDSTDTQY
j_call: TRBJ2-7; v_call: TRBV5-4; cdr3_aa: ASSSSVSSYEQY
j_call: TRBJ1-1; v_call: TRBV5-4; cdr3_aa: ASSRGDRANTEAF
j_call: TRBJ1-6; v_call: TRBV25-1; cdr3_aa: ASSESYSYH
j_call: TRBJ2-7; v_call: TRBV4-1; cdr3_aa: ASSQGQGNYEQY
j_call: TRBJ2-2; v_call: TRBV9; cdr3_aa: ASSVGFDGAGELF
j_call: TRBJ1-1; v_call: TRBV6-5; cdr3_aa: ASSPSRVVPEAF
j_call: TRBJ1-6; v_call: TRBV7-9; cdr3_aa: ASSLAPGNSPLH
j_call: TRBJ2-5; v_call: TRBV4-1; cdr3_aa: ASSPWGGRETQY
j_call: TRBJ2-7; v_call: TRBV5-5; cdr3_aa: ASRGTVADREY
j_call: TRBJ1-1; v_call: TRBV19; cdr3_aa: ASSTTGGGTEAF
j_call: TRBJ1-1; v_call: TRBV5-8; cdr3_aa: ASSLIGDRGNTEAF
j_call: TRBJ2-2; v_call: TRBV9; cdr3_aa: ASSVGLAIAGELF
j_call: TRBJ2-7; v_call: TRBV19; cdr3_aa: ASSQTFTLYEQY
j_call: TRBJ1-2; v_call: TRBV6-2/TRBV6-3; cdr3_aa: ASSYGAATQLT
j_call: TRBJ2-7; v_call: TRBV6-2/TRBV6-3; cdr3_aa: ASSYVGGPLEQY
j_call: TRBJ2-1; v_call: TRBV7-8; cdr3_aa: ASSLRAGAYNEQF
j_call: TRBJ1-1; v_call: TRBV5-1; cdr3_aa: ASSSAVGSTEAF
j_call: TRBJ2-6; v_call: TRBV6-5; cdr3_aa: ASSWASGANVLT
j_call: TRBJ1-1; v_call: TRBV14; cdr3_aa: ASSPFQIITEAF
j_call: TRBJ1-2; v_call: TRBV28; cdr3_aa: ASSQPTGWYGYT
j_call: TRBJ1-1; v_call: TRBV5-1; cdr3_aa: ASSLERGQREAF
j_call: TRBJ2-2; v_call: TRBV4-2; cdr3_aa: ASSHTGTHAGELF
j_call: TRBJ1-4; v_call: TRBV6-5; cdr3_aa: ASRRGSQPTEKLF
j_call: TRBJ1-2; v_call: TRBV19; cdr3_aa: ASNGQPNYGYT
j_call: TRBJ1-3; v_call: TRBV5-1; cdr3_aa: ASSPGGQGAQGNTIY
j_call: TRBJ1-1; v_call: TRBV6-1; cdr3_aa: ASSGTATLQTEESGTEAF
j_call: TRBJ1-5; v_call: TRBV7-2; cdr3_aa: ASSSLQGQGILGNQPQH
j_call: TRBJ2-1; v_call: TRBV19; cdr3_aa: ASSIGRGPYNEQF
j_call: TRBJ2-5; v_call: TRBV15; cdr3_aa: ATSREEAETQY
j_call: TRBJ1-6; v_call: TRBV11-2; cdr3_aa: ASSLGGTGFNSPLH
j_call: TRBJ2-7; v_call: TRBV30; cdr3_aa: AWSVGGKWSYEQY
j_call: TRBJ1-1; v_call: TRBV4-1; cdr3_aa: ASSLGEETEAF
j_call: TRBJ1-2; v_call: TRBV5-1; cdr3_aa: ASSLGANRGNYGYT
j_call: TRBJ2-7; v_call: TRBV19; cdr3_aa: ASSIMADRTYEQY
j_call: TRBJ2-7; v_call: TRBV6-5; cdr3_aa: ASRTSGGPTYEQY
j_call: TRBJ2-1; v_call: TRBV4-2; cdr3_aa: ASSQARDNHNEQF